A single sample gave rise to the 21 T cell receptor beta chains below, sequenced in a study of blood T cell repertoires in COVID-19. Clones were read by immunoSEQ multiplex PCR, and TCRdb kept only the in-frame ones, dropping some. The sample lists about 480,000 clones; approximately 86% were seen once. The specimen was PBMCs or T cells enriched from blood (not recorded which). The receptor source for this set is a woman aged 60-70 years who had recovered from COVID-19.

This chain uses TRBV21-1 with TRBJ1-1; the D segment call TRBD1 is taken from the table without a DNA check. TRBV21-1 counts as a pseudogene. The CDR3 is 14 amino acids. This CDR3 reads CASSKEQGNTEAFF. The CDR3 DNA reads TGTGCCAGCAGCAAAGAACAGGGGAACACTGAAGCTTTCTTT.

This sequence joins TRBV15 and TRBJ2-7, with D tentatively TRBD1 (6 bases). Germline CDR1 LNHNV, CDR2 YYDKDF (reference sequence). This CDR3 comprises 14 residues. V lost 5 bases and J 1 base, leaving 12 bases between the germline ends. The CDR3 sequence is CATSSTQGSYEQYV. In DNA, the CDR3 is TGTGCCACCAGCTCGACACAGGGATCCTACGAGCAGTACGTC.

CDR3 protein: CASSPKTAGDPYGYTF. Here the CDR3 DNA reads TGTGCCAGCTCACCAAAGACTGCAGGGGATCCCTATGGCTACACCTTC. The chain combines TRBV18 with TRBJ1-2; maybe TRBD1 (6 bases). Looked up from germline, CDR1 is KGHSH and CDR2 is LQKENI. CDR3 size: 16 residues. V was pared by 2 bases and J by 4 bases, with 17 bases between.

The genes are TRBV5-1 and TRBJ1-1, with 8 bases matching TRBD1. The CDR3 extends over 15 amino acids. V shed 4 bases, J shed 4 bases, and the junction held 9 bases outside the gene matches. From germline, CDR1 is SGHRS and CDR2 YFSETQ. The CDR3 DNA sequence: TGCGCCAGCAGCGACAACGCAGGGGGCCTCACTGAAGCTTTCTTT. As protein: CASSDNAGGLTEAFF.

J is TRBJ1-2 and V is TRBV12-3 or TRBV12-4, with D hard to call. Trimming shortened V by 7 bases and J by 0 bases, and 9 bases separated the two germline ends. The CDR3 has 13 amino acids. The DNA for the CDR3 is TGTGCCAGCACCTTGTCCTCTAACTATGGCTACACCTTC. Translating gives CASTLSSNYGYTF.

The chain employs TRBV4-1 and TRBJ1-5; D uncertain. Trimming removed 0 bases at V and 4 bases at J, with 7 bases between. The CDR3 loop spans 14 amino acids. Looked up from germline, CDR1 is MGHRA and CDR2 is YSYEKL. The CDR3 spells CASSQDRENQPQHF. The DNA of the CDR3 is TGCGCCAGCAGCCAAGATAGGGAGAATCAGCCCCAGCATTTT.

The chain employs TRBV2 and TRBJ1-5; perhaps TRBD1 as D (5 bases). V lost 8 bases, J lost 6 bases, and 20 bases lay in between. CDR3 length: 15 residues. Germline V CDR1 and CDR2: SNHLY, FYNNEI. CDR3 region: CASAGEGIKGQPQHF. For the CDR3, the DNA is TGTGCCAGCGCGGGGGAAGGGATCAAAGGTCAGCCCCAGCATTTT.

The chain has TRBV3-1 (or the pseudogene TRBV3-2) and TRBJ1-4; TRBD1 agrees at 11 bases. The trim removed 0 bases at V and 7 bases at J, leaving 10 bases unmatched. Per the germline V gene, CDR1 is LGHDT and CDR2 is YNNKEL (reference sequence). The CDR3 consists of 18 residues. CDR3 in amino acids: CASSQEGWTGGASEKLFF. The CDR3 DNA follows: TGTGCCAGCAGCCAAGAAGGATGGACAGGGGGCGCGAGTGAAAAACTGTTTTTT.

The table lists this clone with a count of one. V gene TRBV6-5 combines with J gene TRBJ2-5, with TRBD1 matching 8 bases. Germline values: CDR1 MNHEY, CDR2 SVGAGI. The V segment lost 6 bases and the J segment 5 bases; nucleotides outside the gene matches: 5. The CDR3 loop spans 13 amino acids. CDR3 bases: TGTGCCAGCAGGAAGACAGGGGTCGAGACCCAGTACTTC. Its translation is CASRKTGVETQYF.

V gene TRBV12-3 or TRBV12-4 combines with J gene TRBJ1-2; no reliable D call. V was shortened by 3 bases and J by 4 bases, with 9 bases between the two germline ends. The CDR3 is 13 amino acids. DNA of the CDR3: TGTGCCAGCAGTTTGGTACGGTCCTATGGCTACACCTTC. This translates into CASSLVRSYGYTF.

The rearrangement uses TRBV4-1 and TRBJ1-6; 9 positions match TRBD1. The V gene's germline CDR1 is MGHRA and CDR2 YSYEKL. The CDR3 spans 17 residues. Trimming took 1 base from V and 10 from J; bases not matched to a gene: 11. The CDR3 sequence: CASSQGVIRDRESPLHF. CDR3 bases: TGCGCCAGCAGCCAAGGGGTGATCCGGGACAGGGAATCACCCCTCCACTTT.

CDR3 sequence: CASSLGVLFRGPGELFF. CDR3 nucleotides: TGTGCCAGCAGCTTAGGTGTTTTATTTCGGGGTCCCGGGGAGCTGTTTTTT. The chain links TRBV11-2 to TRBJ2-2, with a possible D match to TRBD2 (5 bases). The germline gives CDR1 SGHAT, CDR2 FQNNGV. The CDR3 spans 17 residues. V dropped 1 base and J dropped 6 bases, with 18 bases sitting between them.

The chain employs TRBV18 and TRBJ1-1; no clear D. Trimming pared 2 bases from V and 2 bases from J, leaving 15 bases between. Germline loops: CDR1 KGHSH, CDR2 LQKENI. The CDR3 contains 16 residues. The DNA for the CDR3 is TGTGCCAGCTCACCAGGGAAGACGGGAAGAAACACTGAAGCTTTCTTT. Residues: CASSPGKTGRNTEAFF.

The CDR3 nucleotides are TGTGCCAGCAGCTTGGGACTAAGCACAGATACGCAGTATTTT. This codes for CASSLGLSTDTQYF. The chain links TRBV7-9 to TRBJ2-3; 7 positions agree with TRBD2. V lost 3 bases to trimming and J lost 0 bases; unmatched junction nucleotides: 0. CDR3 length equals 14 residues. Germline CDR1 SEHNR, CDR2 FQNEAQ (reference sequence).

This sequence joins TRBV19 and TRBJ1-5; D is uncertain. The ends were cut back, 2 bases at V and 3 bases at J, with 8 bases in the middle. Germline values: CDR1 LNHDA, CDR2 SQIVND (reference sequence). The CDR3 contains 14 residues. The CDR3 DNA is TGTGCCAGTAGTATACCCCAGGCCAATCAGCCCCAGCATTTT. Protein sequence: CASSIPQANQPQHF.

The chain has TRBV11-2 and TRBJ1-1; D is unresolved. The germline gives CDR1 SGHAT, CDR2 FQNNGV. V gave up 6 bases and J gave up 7 bases, with 15 bases separating them. CDR3 length: 13 amino acids. The CDR3 sequence is CASRPGVADEAFF. In nucleotides, the CDR3 is TGTGCCAGCAGACCCGGCGTGGCGGATGAAGCTTTCTTT. The whole variable domain, filled in from reference TRBV11-2 and TRBJ1-1, reads EAGVAQSPRYKIIEKRQSVAFWCNPISGHATLYWYQQILGQGPKLLIQFQNNGVVDDSQLPKDRFSAERLKGVDSTLKIQPAKLEDSAVYLCASRPGVADEAFFGQGTRLTVV.

A single count supports this clone. The chain combines TRBV18 with TRBJ2-5; TRBD1 matches 8 bases. This CDR3 contains 14 residues. Trimming took 8 bases from V and 7 from J; bases not matched to a gene: 12. Germline CDR1 reads KGHSH; CDR2 reads LQKENI. CDR3 in DNA: TGTGCCAGCCCGAAGTCGGACAGGGCCTGGACCCAGTACTTC. Protein sequence: CASPKSDRAWTQYF.

The J gene is TRBJ1-6, the V gene TRBV4-1; D is ambiguous. V lost 1 base to trimming and J lost 8 bases, with 12 bases between them. The germline CDR1 and CDR2 sequences are MGHRA and YSYEKL. This CDR3 has 15 residues. CDR3 nucleotide sequence: TGCGCCAGCAGCCAAGGGCCTCCTTCGCATTCACCCCTCCACTTT. Translating it yields CASSQGPPSHSPLHF.

This chain joins TRBV30 and TRBJ2-1; possibly TRBD1 for D (6 bases). CDR1 and CDR2 from the germline V gene are GTSNPN and SVGIG (reference sequence). The V gene lost 1 base and the J gene lost 3 bases, with 13 bases spanning the gap. This CDR3 has 15 residues. This CDR3 reads CAWSDQTGFYNEQFF. In nucleotides, the CDR3 is TGTGCCTGGAGTGATCAAACAGGGTTCTACAATGAGCAGTTCTTC.

The rearrangement joins TRBV11-2 to TRBJ1-1, with a weak D call TRBD1 (6 bases). Germline values: CDR1 SGHAT, CDR2 FQNNGV. This CDR3 is 16 amino acids long. V was cut by 5 bases and J by 1 base, with 17 bases left in between. For the CDR3, the DNA is TGTGCCAGCAGCCGCGGACAGATTATGAAGAACACTGAAGCTTTCTTT. The encoded protein is CASSRGQIMKNTEAFF.

This chain connects TRBV3-1 (or the pseudogene TRBV3-2) to TRBJ1-5; a weak D match, TRBD1 (5 bases). V was trimmed by 6 bases and J by 0 bases, leaving 9 bases between them. From germline, CDR1 is LGHDT and CDR2 YNNKEL (reference sequence). The CDR3 has 14 amino acids. This chain's CDR3 is CASSDRDSNQPQHF. DNA for the CDR3: TGTGCCAGCAGTGACAGAGATAGCAATCAGCCCCAGCATTTT.